A single sample is the source of the 19 T cell receptor beta chains below, sequenced in a study of type 1 regulatory T cells. A single record per CDR3 protein comes from TCRdb applying MiXCR to the reads. The table shows roughly 71,000 distinct CDR3 sequences, with around 68% occurring only once. These receptors are not linked to any known antigen. Sample: cultured T cells, either the whole culture or a sorted T cell fraction (not recorded which). The subset here: Tr1-enriched cell product generated in vitro against host alloantigens. Receptor source: a human donor in good health.

The chain couples TRBV18 to TRBJ2-6; 9 nucleotides agree with TRBD1. The CDR3 extends over 17 amino acids. J gave up 3 bases and V 1 base, and 4 bases lay outside the gene matches. Per the germline V gene, CDR1 is KGHSH and CDR2 is LQKENI. The CDR3 sequence: CASSPRGQGNGANVLTF. Here the CDR3 DNA reads TGTGCCAGCTCACCACGGGGACAGGGAAATGGGGCCAACGTCCTGACTTTC.

CDR3 bases: TGTGCCAGCAGGTCTACGGGGGAGCAGTACTTC. As protein: CASRSTGEQYF. The chain carries TRBV12-3 or TRBV12-4 and TRBJ2-7, with D possibly matching TRBD2 (5 bases). Trimming removed 6 bases at V and 7 bases at J, with 10 bases between. This CDR3 has 11 residues.

The V call is TRBV20-1, the J call TRBJ2-7; D might be TRBD2 (6 bases). Per germline, CDR1 DFQATT and CDR2 SNEGSKA (reference sequence). The CDR3 totals 12 residues. V was pared by 3 bases and J by 3 bases, with 9 bases between. In nucleotides, the CDR3 is TGCAGTGCTAGGAGGGGACTCTACGAGCAGTACTTC. It is translated as CSARRGLYEQYF.

In this sample, this clonotype turned up a few times. This chain links TRBV10-1 with TRBJ2-5, with D perhaps given as TRBD1 or TRBD2 (6 bases each). The germline V gene has CDR1 WNHNN and CDR2 SYGVQD (reference sequence). This CDR3 is 15 amino acids long. The V end was cut by 3 bases, the J end by 5 bases, with 16 bases between. Written as DNA, the CDR3 is TGCGCCAGCAGTGAATCTGGGGGGCCCGGTGAGACCCAGTACTTC. Translated, it gives CASSESGGPGETQYF.

There are many counts of this clonotype. The chain links TRBV27 to TRBJ2-4; 7 positions match TRBD1. In germline, CDR1 is MNHEY, CDR2 SMNVEV (reference sequence). Trimming at V came to 6 bases and at J to 1 base, leaving 12 bases not matched to a gene. This CDR3 region has 17 residues. This CDR3 reads CASRSLRGPWAKNIQYF. CDR3 nucleotides: TGTGCCAGCAGGTCCCTTAGGGGGCCGTGGGCCAAAAACATTCAGTACTTC.

This chain connects TRBV4-2 to TRBJ2-1, with D possibly matching TRBD2 (5 bases). The CDR3 runs to 14 residues. CDR1 is LGHNA and CDR2 is YNFKEQ in the germline V gene. V was trimmed by 4 bases and J by 8 bases, leaving 15 bases between them. In DNA form, the CDR3 reads TGTGCCAGCAGCCTACACCGGGGAACCGATGAGCAGTTCTTC. Protein product: CASSLHRGTDEQFF.

V is TRBV5-4 and J is TRBJ1-5; D gene ambiguous. The CDR3 runs 14 residues. Germline loops: CDR1 SGHNT, CDR2 YYREEE (reference sequence). V lost 5 bases, J lost 0 bases, and 9 bases lay in between. The CDR3, as DNA: TGTGCCAGCAGTAACGGGGATAGCAATCAGCCCCAGCATTTT. Amino acid sequence: CASSNGDSNQPQHF.

The chain recombines TRBV7-2 with TRBJ2-1; D may correspond to TRBD1 or TRBD2 (5 bases each). Germline CDR1 reads SGHTA; CDR2 reads FQGNSA. The CDR3 is made up of 16 amino acids. V lost 5 bases to trimming and J lost 3 bases, with 17 bases between them. CDR3 loop: CASSSPSGRVYNEQFF. CDR3 DNA: TGTGCCAGCAGCAGCCCCTCGGGGCGGGTCTACAATGAGCAGTTCTTC.

The chain combines TRBV27 with TRBJ2-1; TRBD1 might be the D (5 bases). The CDR3 contains 14 residues. Germline CDR1 MNHEY, CDR2 SMNVEV (reference sequence). With 5 bases removed from V and 6 bases from J, the gap between germline ends came to 14 bases. CDR3 bases: TGTGCCAGCAGTCCCAGGGTTATCATCAATGAGCAGTTCTTC. It is translated as CASSPRVIINEQFF.

This chain uses TRBV5-1 with TRBJ2-1; D remains ambiguous. Germline CDR1 and CDR2: SGHRS and YFSETQ. The CDR3 is 13 amino acids. Trimming cost V 3 bases and J 8 bases, with 12 bases left between them. The CDR3 sequence is CASSYDGGDEQFF. CDR3 in DNA: TGCGCCAGCAGCTACGACGGTGGTGATGAGCAGTTCTTC.

The rearrangement uses TRBV11-2 and TRBJ2-7; 7 positions agree with TRBD2. Germline CDR1 reads SGHAT; CDR2 reads FQNNGV. V shed 0 bases, J shed 2 bases, and the junction held 7 bases outside the gene matches. The CDR3 has 16 amino acids. CDR3 residues: CASSLDGASGPYEQYF. DNA for the CDR3: TGTGCCAGCAGCTTAGATGGGGCTAGCGGCCCCTACGAGCAGTACTTC.

The J gene is TRBJ1-2, the V gene TRBV20-1, with D uncertain. The germline V gene encodes CDR1 DFQATT and CDR2 SNEGSKA (reference sequence). V lost 5 bases, J lost 0 bases, and 13 bases lay in between. CDR3 length: 14 residues. The CDR3 reads CSAPMDAANYGYTF. The CDR3 DNA follows: TGCAGTGCTCCGATGGACGCCGCTAACTATGGCTACACCTTC.

This clonotype has a handful of counts. CDR3 in DNA: TGCAGTGCTAGAGATCTCGGCGTCTACGAGCAGTACTTC. This encodes CSARDLGVYEQYF. The rearrangement links TRBV20-1 to TRBJ2-7; D call uncertain. Germline V lookup: CDR1 DFQATT, CDR2 SNEGSKA (reference sequence). The CDR3 extends over 13 amino acids. Trimming took off 0 bases at V and 3 bases at J, with 9 bases between the two ends.

The chain joins TRBV6-2 or TRBV6-3 to TRBJ2-7; 9 nucleotides line up with TRBD1. Germline V lookup: CDR1 MNHEY, CDR2 SVGEGT. Trimming at V came to 6 bases and at J to 3 bases, leaving 3 bases not matched to a gene. The CDR3 extends over 13 amino acids. The CDR3 sequence: CASRRDRVYEQYF. As DNA, the CDR3 is TGTGCCAGCAGGCGGGACAGGGTCTACGAGCAGTACTTC.

Points on this clonotype: This may be a read error, as it is one base from a much larger clone. V gene TRBV11-2 combines with J gene TRBJ2-7, with D possibly called TRBD1 or TRBD2 (6 bases each). Germline V CDR1 and CDR2: SGHAT, FQNNGV. V was clipped by 1 base and J by 3 bases, with 13 bases between them. The CDR3 totals 15 residues. The CDR3 sequence: CASSLARGGGYEQYF. CDR3 bases: TGTGCCAGCAGCTTAGCCAGGGGAGGTGGCTACGAGCAGTACTTC.

This chain links TRBV5-1 with TRBJ2-7; D unresolved. The ends were cut back, 0 bases at V and 2 bases at J, with 15 bases in the middle. CDR3 length equals 16 residues. CDR1 and CDR2 from the germline V gene are SGHRS and YFSETQ. CDR3 amino acids: CASSLAVGGRPYEQYF. Here the CDR3 DNA reads TGCGCCAGCAGCTTGGCCGTGGGTGGTCGTCCCTACGAGCAGTACTTC.

V and J are TRBV4-2 and TRBJ2-1, with no clear D. CDR1 is LGHNA, CDR2 YNFKEQ, per germline. V shed 0 bases and J shed 9 bases, with 6 bases lying between them. This CDR3 is built from 12 residues. For the CDR3, the DNA is TGTGCCAGCAGCCAAGATTTGGTTGAGCAGTTCTTC. Amino acids: CASSQDLVEQFF.

The chain recombines TRBV20-1 with TRBJ1-5; D possibly corresponds to TRBD1 (6 bases). The V end lost 1 base, the J end lost 3 bases, and 13 bases lay between the germline ends. The CDR3 loop spans 15 amino acids. Per the germline V gene, CDR1 is DFQATT and CDR2 is SNEGSKA (reference sequence). CDR3 residues: CSARVSQGLNQPQHF. In DNA, the CDR3 is TGCAGTGCTAGAGTATCACAGGGCCTCAATCAGCCCCAGCATTTT.

The J gene is TRBJ1-1, the V gene TRBV12-3 or TRBV12-4; D may be TRBD1 (6 bases). The V and J ends lost 6 bases and 3 bases respectively, with 20 bases between them. CDR3 size: 16 residues. The CDR3 is CASRIDRIVEDTEAFF. CDR3 bases: TGTGCCAGCAGAATAGACAGGATCGTCGAGGACACTGAAGCTTTCTTT.